This T cell receptor beta chain is drawn from a study of T cells in Graves' hyperthyroidism and ophthalmopathy (dated 2019 in TCRdb). Notes on the research overall: Peripheral blood was collected at initial diagnosis, before any treatment. To identify TCR V-J signatures that set the groups apart, the researchers used a discovery cohort of approximately 98 patients, made up of 40 to 45 with Graves' ophthalmopathy and some 55 with stable Graves' hyperthyroidism. The paper reports TCR Vbeta CDR3 sequencing of approximately 140 peripheral blood samples: approximately 41 ophthalmopathy, under 80 hyperthyroidism and around 17 progressor patients. After sampling, hyperthyroidism patients received methimazole starting at 30 mg daily, and ophthalmopathy patients received high-dose intravenous methylprednisolone. Thyroid tissue and blood T-cell repertoires from about 6 Graves' hyperthyroidism patients were also compared in the study. The roughly 90 discovery patients were divided at random into training and test sets in a 7:3 ratio. Prospective prediction of ophthalmopathy was tested in an independent validation cohort consisting of about 19 hyperthyroidism patients and around 17 patients who later progressed to ophthalmopathy. The research as a whole found: Most expanded thyroid clonotypes (frequency above 0.001) were also detected in blood, suggesting blood repertoires may reflect thyroid immune responses. Sample size was not statistically predetermined, and blinding of investigators to group allocation was not performed. Ophthalmopathy was separated from stable hyperthyroidism by a 13 V-J signature model, with over 85% sensitivity and about 81% specificity obtained in cross-validation and 80%/75% obtained in testing. In validation, the model predicted progression to ophthalmopathy with 55% to 71% sensitivity and about 72% specificity, a median of about 6.7 months before onset.

The TCR beta CDR3 regions were amplified from RNA transcripts. The first round of RT-PCR for the TCR CDR3 was performed with the HTBI primer set and the Qiagen OneStep RT-PCR kit. Libraries were constructed in a second round of multiplex PCR, after which size selection and purification were carried out. Sequencing of the libraries was done on an Illumina HiSeq2000 using paired-end 100 bp reads. Processing in the source paper ran as follows. SOAPnuke was used to process the raw data, removing reads that contained adapters or uncalled bases, had a mean Phred below 15, or lacked an exact match to the constant primer or identifier. COPE v1.2.5 was used to merge high-quality paired reads, and clonotypes were defined as unique nucleotide sequences. MiTCR v1.1 was used to align the clonotypes against IMGT TRBV, TRBD and TRBJ reference segments. The analysis included only V-J combinations with a frequency above 0.0001, which together covered roughly 99% of the repertoires. A TCS score was defined as the ratio between F50 (clonal expansion) and ExV (chaos), using BLOSUM62-based TCRdist between CDR3 peptides within each V-J. Welch's t-statistics and random forest reduced 514 V-J features to 13, which were used in a naive Bayes classifier (R e1071). The similarity between thyroid and blood repertoires was quantified using the Morisita-Horn index. TCRdb reran the public reads through fastp at Q25 and MiXCR, keeping productive beta chains. Each CDR3 protein gets just one entry, which takes the most common genes and DNA from the rows behind it. V and J calls and clone size were set by TCRdb, not the authors. A total of roughly 800,000 distinct CDR3 sequences appear in this sample, 35% to 45% of them only once. The leading ten clones occupy approximately 8.7% of the sample.

Stable Graves' hyperthyroidism was defined as the absence of progression to ophthalmopathy over 18 months of follow-up. Hyperthyroidism patients were newly diagnosed, had a disease duration of under 2 months, and were aged 18 to 65 years. Patients with uncontrolled infections, other autoimmune diseases, pregnancy or lactation were excluded. Diagnoses relied on clinical symptoms, serum thyroxine and TRAb, thyroid ultrasound and orbital computed tomography. PBMCs were separated from roughly 10 ml of fresh peripheral blood using Ficoll-Paque density gradient centrifugation. Trizol reagent was used to extract total RNA, and RNA quality was then checked on an Agilent 2100 Bioanalyzer. In this sample, this clonotype turned up a few times. The clone's antigen remains unknown. No much larger clone exists at a distance of one base, and base qualities are not known. Looking up the germline V gene (reference sequence) yields CDR1 LNHDA and CDR2 SQIVND. Reading from cysteine to phenylalanine, the CDR3 counts 16 amino acids. Just CDR3 DNA is preserved here, 48 bases in frame from base 1. V loses 4 bases at its end and J loses 3 bases; junction bases beyond the gene matches: 10.

The sequencing input was blood. The receptor's source is a man between 18 and 35 years old with Graves' hyperthyroidism. Recombination linked TRBV19 to TRBJ2-7, and 9 bases in between align with TRBD1. The CDR3: CASSTTTDRGVYEQYF. DNA sequence: TGTGCCAGTAGTACGACCACGGACAGGGGAGTCTACGAGCAGTACTTC. Here the CDR3 is joined to the reference TRBV19 and TRBJ2-7 genes, and the full variable domain is: DGGITQSPKYLFRKEGQNVTLSCEQNLNHDAMYWYRQDPGQGLRLIYYSQIVNDFQKGDIAEGYSVSREKKESFPLTVTSAQKNPTAFYLCASSTTTDRGVYEQYFGPGTRLTVT.